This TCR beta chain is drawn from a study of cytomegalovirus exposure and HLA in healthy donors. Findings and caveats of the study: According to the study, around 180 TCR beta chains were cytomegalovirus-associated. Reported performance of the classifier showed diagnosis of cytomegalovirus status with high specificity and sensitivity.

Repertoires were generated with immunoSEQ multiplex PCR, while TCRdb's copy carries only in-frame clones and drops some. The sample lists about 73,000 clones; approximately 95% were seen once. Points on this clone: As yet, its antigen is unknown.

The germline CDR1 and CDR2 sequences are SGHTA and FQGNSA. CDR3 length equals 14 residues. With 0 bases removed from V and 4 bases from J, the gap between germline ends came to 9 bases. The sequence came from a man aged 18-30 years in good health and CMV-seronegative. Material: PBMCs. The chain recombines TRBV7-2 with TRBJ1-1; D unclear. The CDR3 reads CASSLAEQATEAFF. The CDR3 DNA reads TGTGCCAGCAGCTTAGCGGAGCAAGCCACTGAAGCTTTCTTT.